This note documents a single T cell receptor beta chain sequence. TCRdb reprocessed the 5' RACE reads with MiXCR, giving one entry per CDR3 protein. The sample includes 550,000 to 600,000 distinct CDR3 sequences, about a fifth of them seen just once. The data stem from a study of T-cell memory formation after mild COVID-19. Study information: Most TCR clusters belonged to a single donor.

CDR3 length equals 14 residues. Trimming cost V 3 bases and J 4 bases; bases outside gene matches: 7. CDR1 and CDR2 from the germline V gene are SGHRS and YFSETQ. The sample taken for sequencing was PBMCs or a T cell subset sorted from them (not recorded which). The TCR comes from an adult woman who had mild COVID-19 (a few samples of this study predate the infection). Cell type and time point are not known. The rearrangement uses TRBV5-1 and TRBJ2-7; 7 bases agree with TRBD2. CDR3 amino acids: CASSWGGSEYEQYF. CDR3 DNA: TGCGCCAGCAGCTGGGGGGGTAGCGAGTACGAGCAGTACTTC.